One T cell receptor beta chain is described in this entry. The antigen is undetermined. Sequencing ends 3 residues short of the CDR3 end; the germline J gene provides the rest. TCRdb's copy holds only in-frame clones and misses some; the assay was immunoSEQ multiplex PCR. Recorded for this sample: under 30,000 clones. The nonmyeloablative bone marrow transplants came from related graft donors, with transient mixed chimerism. Unstimulated Tregs (CD4+CD25+CD127-) and CD4+CD25- non-Tregs were sorted from PBMCs. These data are taken from a study of Tregs in tolerant kidney transplant recipients. Overall study results and limits: No direct test of biological reproducibility was done here. Tregs expanded with activated donor B cells seemed most donor-specific.

CDR3 size: 14 residues. Germline V gene data show CDR1 as SEHNR and CDR2 as FQNEAQ (reference sequence). The junction had 6 bases not matched to a gene; V was cut back by 5 bases and J by 6 bases. This sequence joins TRBV7-9 and TRBJ2-1; 8 bases map to TRBD2. The sequencing used CD4+ T cells from blood (PBMCs), collected 6 months after the transplant. This TCR was sampled from a human patient who received a combined kidney and bone marrow transplant. Some of the T cells may derive from the graft donor. The sequenced CDR3 bases are TGTGCCAGCAGCCACACTAGCGGAGGCAATGAG. This encodes CASSHTSGGNE. The entire CDR3 sequence reads CASSHTSGGNEQFF.